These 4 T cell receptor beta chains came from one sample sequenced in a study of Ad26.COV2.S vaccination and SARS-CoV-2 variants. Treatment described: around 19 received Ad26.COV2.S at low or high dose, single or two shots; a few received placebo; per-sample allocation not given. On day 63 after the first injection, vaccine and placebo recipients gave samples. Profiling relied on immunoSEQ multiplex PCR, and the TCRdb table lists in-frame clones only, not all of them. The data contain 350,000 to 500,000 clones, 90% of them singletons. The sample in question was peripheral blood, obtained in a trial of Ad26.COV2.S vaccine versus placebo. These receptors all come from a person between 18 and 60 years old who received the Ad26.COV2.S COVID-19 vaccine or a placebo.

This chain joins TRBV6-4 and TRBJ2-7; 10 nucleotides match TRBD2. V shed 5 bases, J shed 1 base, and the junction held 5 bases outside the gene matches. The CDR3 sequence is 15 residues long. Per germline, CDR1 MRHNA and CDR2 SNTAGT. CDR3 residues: CASSQLAGPSYEQYF. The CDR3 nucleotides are TGTGCCAGCAGTCAACTAGCGGGGCCATCCTACGAGCAGTACTTC.

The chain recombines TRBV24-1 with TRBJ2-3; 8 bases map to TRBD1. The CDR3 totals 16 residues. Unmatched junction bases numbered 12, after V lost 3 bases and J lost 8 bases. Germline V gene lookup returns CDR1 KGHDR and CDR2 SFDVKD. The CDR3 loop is CATSDRTGTAAGTQYF. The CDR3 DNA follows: TGTGCCACCAGTGATCGGACAGGGACCGCCGCGGGTACGCAGTATTTT.

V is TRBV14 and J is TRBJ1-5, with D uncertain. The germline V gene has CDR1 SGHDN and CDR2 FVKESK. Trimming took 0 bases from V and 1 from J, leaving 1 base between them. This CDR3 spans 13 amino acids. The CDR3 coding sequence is TGTGCCAGCAGCCAAGACAGCAATCAGCCCCAGCATTTT. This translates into CASSQDSNQPQHF.

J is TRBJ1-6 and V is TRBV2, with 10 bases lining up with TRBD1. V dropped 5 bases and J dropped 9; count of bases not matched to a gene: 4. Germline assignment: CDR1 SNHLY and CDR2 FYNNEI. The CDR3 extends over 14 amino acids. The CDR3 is CASSRTGGLSPLHF. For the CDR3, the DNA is TGTGCCAGCAGTCGGACAGGGGGACTTTCACCCCTCCACTTT.